This TCR beta chain appears in the sequencing data of a study of glioma-infiltrating T cells. CDR3 length: 13 residues. CDR1 is SQVTM and CDR2 is ANQGSEA in the germline V gene. The V gene lost 4 bases and the J gene lost 9 bases, with 16 bases spanning the gap. This clonotype appeared many times. Its antigen is undetermined. TCR alpha and beta CDR3 regions were amplified from RNA using iRepertoire nested multiplex PCR. TCRdb ran MiXCR on the multiplex PCR reads and lists one entry per CDR3 protein. The repertoire includes approximately 190,000 distinct CDR3 sequences, 30% to 40% of them detected once, and around 20% sits in the top ten. Study-wide points: Tissue-blood divergence was below expectation in non-neoplastic patients, above in gliomas. Very few CDR3 sequences were shared between tissue and blood.

Sequencing was carried out using glioma tissue, nonneoplastic brain tissue, or PBMCs (not recorded which). V and J are TRBV29-1 and TRBJ2-1; D possibly corresponds to TRBD2 (6 bases). This receptor was obtained from a human donor with low-grade glioma or glioblastoma, undergoing nonglioma brain surgery, or in good health (not recorded which). The CDR3 nucleotides read TGCAGCGTTGTCGCCCCGGGGGACCCTGAGCAGTTCTTC. Amino acids: CSVVAPGDPEQFF.